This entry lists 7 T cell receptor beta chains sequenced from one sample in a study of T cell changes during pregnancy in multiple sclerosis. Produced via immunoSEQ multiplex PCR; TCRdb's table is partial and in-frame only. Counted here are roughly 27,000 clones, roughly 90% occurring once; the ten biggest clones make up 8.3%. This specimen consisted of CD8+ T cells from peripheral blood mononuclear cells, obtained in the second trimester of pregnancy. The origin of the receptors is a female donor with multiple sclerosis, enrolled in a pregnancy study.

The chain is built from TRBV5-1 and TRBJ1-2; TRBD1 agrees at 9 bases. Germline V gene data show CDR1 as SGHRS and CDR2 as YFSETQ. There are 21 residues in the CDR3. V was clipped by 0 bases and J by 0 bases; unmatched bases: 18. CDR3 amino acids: CASSLVAGQGVRLGANYGYTF. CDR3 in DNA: TGCGCCAGCAGCTTGGTGGCGGGACAGGGAGTAAGGCTGGGGGCTAACTATGGCTACACCTTC.

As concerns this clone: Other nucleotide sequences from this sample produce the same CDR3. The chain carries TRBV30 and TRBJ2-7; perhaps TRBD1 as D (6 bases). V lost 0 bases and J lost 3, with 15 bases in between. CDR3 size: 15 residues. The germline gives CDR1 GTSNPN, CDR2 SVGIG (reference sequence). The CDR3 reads CAWSVMGAYGYEQYF. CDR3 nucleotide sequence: TGTGCCTGGAGTGTGATGGGGGCGTATGGCTACGAGCAGTACTTC.

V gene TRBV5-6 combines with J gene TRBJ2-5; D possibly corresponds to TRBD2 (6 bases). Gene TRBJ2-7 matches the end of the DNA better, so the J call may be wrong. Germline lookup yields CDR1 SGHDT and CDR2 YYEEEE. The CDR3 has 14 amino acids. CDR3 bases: TGTGCCAGCAGCTGGGGGACTTTCACCTACGAGCAGTACTTC. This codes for CASSWGTFTYEQYF.

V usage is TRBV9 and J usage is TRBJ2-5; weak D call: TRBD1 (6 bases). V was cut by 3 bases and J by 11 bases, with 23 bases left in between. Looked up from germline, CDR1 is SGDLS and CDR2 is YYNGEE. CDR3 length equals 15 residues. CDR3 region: CASSDFHGGELVQYF. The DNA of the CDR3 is TGTGCCAGCAGCGATTTCCATGGGGGCGAGCTGGTTCAGTACTTC.

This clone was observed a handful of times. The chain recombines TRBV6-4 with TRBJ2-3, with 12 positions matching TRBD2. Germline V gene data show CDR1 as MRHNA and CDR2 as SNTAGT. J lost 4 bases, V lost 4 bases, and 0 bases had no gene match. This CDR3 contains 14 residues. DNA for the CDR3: TGTGCCAGCAGTGGGACTAGCGGGGCAGATACGCAGTATTTT. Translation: CASSGTSGADTQYF.

The CDR3, as DNA: TGCGCCAGCAAGACGACTCAGAACACTGAAGCTTTCTTT. Amino acid sequence: CASKTTQNTEAFF. This chain joins TRBV5-1 and TRBJ1-1, with D hard to call. Germline V gives CDR1 SGHRS, CDR2 YFSETQ. The CDR3 runs 13 residues. The ends were cut back, 6 bases at V and 1 base at J, with 10 bases in the middle.

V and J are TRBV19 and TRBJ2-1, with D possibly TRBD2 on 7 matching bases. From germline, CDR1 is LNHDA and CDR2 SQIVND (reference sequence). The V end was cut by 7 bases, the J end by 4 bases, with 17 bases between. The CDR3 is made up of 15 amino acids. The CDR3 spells CASNGWEGVYNEQFF. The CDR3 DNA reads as TGTGCCAGTAATGGGTGGGAGGGGGTATACAATGAGCAGTTCTTC. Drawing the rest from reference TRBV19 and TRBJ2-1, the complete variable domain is DGGITQSPKYLFRKEGQNVTLSCEQNLNHDAMYWYRQDPGQGLRLIYYSQIVNDFQKGDIAEGYSVSREKKESFPLTVTSAQKNPTAFYLCASNGWEGVYNEQFFGPGTRLTVL.